A single sample gave rise to the 19 T cell receptor beta chains below, sequenced in a study of Graves' ophthalmopathy and Graves' hyperthyroidism. Amplifying from RNA transcripts, the study obtained TCR beta CDR3 regions. Second-round multiplex PCR followed a first-round RT-PCR using HTBI primers. TCRdb fed the multiplex PCR reads into MiXCR, producing one record per CDR3 protein. This table has 500,000 to 600,000 distinct CDR3 sequences, about two fifths appearing once. The material sequenced was peripheral blood or thyroid tissue (not recorded which). All receptors come from an adult man with Graves' hyperthyroidism.

The chain is built from TRBV12-3 or TRBV12-4 and TRBJ1-4, with 8 bases fitting TRBD1. The CDR3 totals 16 residues. With V trimmed by 3 bases and J by 7 bases, 10 bases remained unmatched. CDR3 loop: CASSFSWTGRREKLFF. The CDR3 nucleotides read TGTGCCAGCAGTTTCTCTTGGACAGGGCGTCGTGAAAAACTGTTTTTT.

The V gene is TRBV2, the J gene TRBJ1-5, with 9 bases fitting TRBD1. Trimming cost V 2 bases and J 4 bases; bases outside gene matches: 3. The CDR3 runs 15 residues. Germline CDR1 is SNHLY and CDR2 is FYNNEI. The CDR3 reads CASSERGQGNQPQHF. For the CDR3, the DNA is TGTGCCAGCAGTGAAAGGGGACAGGGTAATCAGCCCCAGCATTTT.

Concerning this clonotype itself: A junction end diverges from the germline sequence, so it may reflect a read error. The rearrangement links TRBV10-3 to TRBJ2-7, with TRBD2 identical over 7 bases. This CDR3 is built from 18 residues. Germline V gene data show CDR1 as ENHRY and CDR2 as SYGVKD. CDR3 protein: CASSDIYTPGGHGNEQYF. CDR3 coding DNA: TGTGCCAGCAGTGACATTTATACTCCGGGAGGTCATGGGAACGAGCAGTACTTC.

There are many counts of this clonotype. This chain uses TRBV25-1 with TRBJ2-2, with D possibly matching TRBD2 (7 bases). The CDR3 runs 16 residues. The germline V and J ends were trimmed by 4 bases and 7 bases, with 19 bases remaining between them. Germline values: CDR1 MGHDK, CDR2 SYGVNS. The CDR3 DNA is TGTGCCAGCAGTGCCCTAAGGGGGGGCGCGGTCGGGGAGCTGTTTTTT. This encodes CASSALRGGAVGELFF.

With regard to this clonotype: One end of the junction fails to match germline, which may point to a read error. The V and J genes are TRBV2 and TRBJ2-7; D possibly corresponds to TRBD2 (7 bases). This CDR3 contains 12 residues. Germline CDR1 reads SNHLY; CDR2 reads FYNNEI. CDR3 sequence (DNA): TGTACCAGCAAGGGGGGGCTCTACGAGCAGTACTTC. It encodes CTSKGGLYEQYF.

The chain combines TRBV20-1 with TRBJ2-6, with D possibly being TRBD2 (5 bases). The CDR3 loop spans 16 amino acids. CDR1 is DFQATT and CDR2 is SNEGSKA in the germline V gene (reference sequence). Trimming removed 5 bases at V and 0 bases at J, with 14 bases between. The CDR3 is CSAGAAPVSGANVLTF. The CDR3 nucleotides read TGCAGTGCTGGAGCGGCGCCAGTCTCTGGGGCCAACGTCCTGACTTTC.

This clonotype appeared many times. The CDR3 bases are TGCAGCGTCAACAGCGTATTAGTCGGCTACACCTTC. It yields the protein CSVNSVLVGYTF. The chain uses TRBV29-1 and TRBJ1-2, with D hard to call. Trimming took 6 bases from V and 8 from J, leaving 16 bases between them. Per the germline V gene, CDR1 is SQVTM and CDR2 is ANQGSEA. The CDR3 runs to 12 residues.

This clonotype came up a few times. One junction end disagrees with the germline gene, perhaps due to a read error. V is TRBV6-5 and J is TRBJ2-7, with 10 positions matching TRBD2. Germline V gene data show CDR1 as MNHEY and CDR2 as SVGAGI. CDR3 length: 17 amino acids. Here the CDR3 reads CAGSYLASGSWGYEQYF. As DNA, the CDR3 is TGTGCCGGCAGTTACTTGGCTAGCGGGAGCTGGGGCTACGAGCAGTACTTC.

The chain is built from TRBV14 and TRBJ1-6, with 7 bases identical to TRBD1. Germline V gene data show CDR1 as SGHDN and CDR2 as FVKESK. V gave up 8 bases and J gave up 8 bases; unmatched junction bases: 12. The CDR3 extends over 15 amino acids. This chain's CDR3 is CASSPQGGADSPLHF. The CDR3 DNA reads TGTGCCAGCTCACCTCAAGGGGGCGCAGATTCACCCCTCCACTTT. Based on the CDR3 plus reference TRBV14 and TRBJ1-6, the full variable domain is EAGVTQFPSHSVIEKGQTVTLRCDPISGHDNLYWYRRVMGKEIKFLLHFVKESKQDESGMPNNRFLAERTGGTYSTLKVQPAELEDSGVYFCASSPQGGADSPLHFGNGTRLTVT.

This clonotype was counted ten times or more. The V and J genes are TRBV12-3 or TRBV12-4 and TRBJ1-2; D is possibly TRBD1 (6 bases). The CDR3 length is 13 residues. With 5 bases removed from V and 7 bases from J, the gap between germline ends came to 14 bases. CDR3 sequence reads: CASSTTGRGGYTF. For the CDR3, the DNA is TGTGCCAGCAGTACTACAGGGAGGGGTGGCTACACCTTC.

This clonotype was seen at least ten times. The V gene is TRBV5-1, the J gene TRBJ1-5; D not resolved. The CDR3 covers 14 residues. From germline, CDR1 is SGHRS and CDR2 YFSETQ. V lost 0 bases and J 5 bases, leaving 9 bases between the germline ends. The CDR3 is CASSLEGRDQPQHF. The CDR3 nucleotides are TGCGCCAGCAGCTTGGAAGGGCGCGATCAGCCCCAGCATTTT.

This rearrangement joins TRBV20-1 to TRBJ2-7; D not resolved. In germline, CDR1 is DFQATT, CDR2 SNEGSKA (reference sequence). V dropped 3 bases and J dropped 11 bases, with 8 bases sitting between them. This CDR3 contains 9 residues. In DNA form, the CDR3 reads TGCAGTGCTAGGGAAACAGAGTACTTC. Its protein is CSARETEYF.

Many counts were recorded for this clonotype. The chain uses TRBV12-3 or TRBV12-4 and TRBJ1-2; possibly TRBD1 for D (5 bases). The CDR3 runs to 12 residues. Trimming left V 4 bases short and J 8 bases short, with 11 bases between. The CDR3 DNA reads as TGTGCCAGCAGTTCTGCGGGACGGGGCTACACCTTC. It encodes CASSSAGRGYTF.

The chain links TRBV7-9 to TRBJ2-1; 11 nucleotides line up with TRBD2. With V trimmed by 5 bases and J by 5 bases, 8 bases remained unmatched. CDR3 length: 16 amino acids. Germline V lookup: CDR1 SEHNR, CDR2 FQNEAQ (reference sequence). CDR3 residues: CASSPLAGGSNNEQFF. CDR3 DNA sequence: TGTGCCAGCAGCCCTTTAGCGGGAGGGTCCAACAATGAGCAGTTCTTC.

The chain joins TRBV19 to TRBJ1-4; TRBD1 is a possible D gene (6 bases). The CDR3 is made up of 15 amino acids. The germline V and J ends were trimmed by 7 bases and 8 bases, with 20 bases remaining between them. CDR1 and CDR2 from the germline V gene are LNHDA and SQIVND (reference sequence). CDR3 amino acids: CASNDNKQGGEKLFF. CDR3 nucleotide sequence: TGTGCCAGTAATGACAATAAACAGGGAGGAGAAAAACTGTTTTTT.

This clonotype has a count of ten or more. This chain connects TRBV29-1 to TRBJ2-7; D uncertain. V was pared by 4 bases and J by 5 bases, with 12 bases between. Germline V lookup: CDR1 SQVTM, CDR2 ANQGSEA. The CDR3 has 12 residues. CDR3 nucleotide sequence: TGCAGCGTTGCTTTCCCGGGCGACGAGCAGTACTTC. Residues: CSVAFPGDEQYF.

A few counts support this clonotype. V and J are TRBV4-1 and TRBJ2-7; 9 bases match TRBD1. The germline V gene has CDR1 MGHRA and CDR2 YSYEKL. The CDR3 is made up of 18 amino acids. V was clipped by 0 bases and J by 2 bases; unmatched bases: 11. CDR3 coding DNA: TGCGCCAGCAGCCAAGATCAACAGTGGGGACAGGGTACCTACGAGCAGTACTTC. The encoded protein is CASSQDQQWGQGTYEQYF.

V and J are TRBV7-6 and TRBJ2-7; 7 bases are shared with TRBD2. The CDR3 loop spans 15 amino acids. Per germline, CDR1 SGHVS and CDR2 FNYEAQ. V dropped 6 bases and J dropped 6; count of bases not matched to a gene: 14. CDR3 region: CASSLSWGGTSEQYF. The DNA of the CDR3 is TGTGCCAGCAGTTTATCATGGGGAGGGACCTCCGAGCAGTACTTC.

V and J are TRBV9 and TRBJ2-2, with 11 bases aligning to TRBD1. Per the germline V gene, CDR1 is SGDLS and CDR2 is YYNGEE. After removal of 3 bases from V and 6 bases from J, the junction contained 10 bases not matched to a gene. The CDR3 totals 17 residues. CDR3 sequence (DNA): TGTGCCAGCAGCGCCGGACAGGGGGCGAGAGGTGCCGGGGAGCTGTTTTTT. This sequence encodes CASSAGQGARGAGELFF.